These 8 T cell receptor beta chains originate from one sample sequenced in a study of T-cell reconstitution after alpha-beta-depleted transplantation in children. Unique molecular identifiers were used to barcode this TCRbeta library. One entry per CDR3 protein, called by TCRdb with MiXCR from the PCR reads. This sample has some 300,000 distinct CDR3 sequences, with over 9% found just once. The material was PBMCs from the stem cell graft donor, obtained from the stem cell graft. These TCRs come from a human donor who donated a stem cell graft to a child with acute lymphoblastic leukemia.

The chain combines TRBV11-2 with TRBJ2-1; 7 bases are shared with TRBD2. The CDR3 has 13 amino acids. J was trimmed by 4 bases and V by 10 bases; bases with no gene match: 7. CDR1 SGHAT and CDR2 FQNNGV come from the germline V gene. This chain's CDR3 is CATKRGEYNEQFF. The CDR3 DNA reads TGTGCCACCAAGCGGGGAGAATACAATGAGCAGTTCTTC.

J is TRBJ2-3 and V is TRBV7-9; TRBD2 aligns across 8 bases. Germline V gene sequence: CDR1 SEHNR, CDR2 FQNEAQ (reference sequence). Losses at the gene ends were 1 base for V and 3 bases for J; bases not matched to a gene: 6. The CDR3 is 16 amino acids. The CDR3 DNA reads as TGTGCCAGCAGCTTAGTTCTCCGGGAGGGAACAGATACGCAGTATTTT. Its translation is CASSLVLREGTDTQYF.

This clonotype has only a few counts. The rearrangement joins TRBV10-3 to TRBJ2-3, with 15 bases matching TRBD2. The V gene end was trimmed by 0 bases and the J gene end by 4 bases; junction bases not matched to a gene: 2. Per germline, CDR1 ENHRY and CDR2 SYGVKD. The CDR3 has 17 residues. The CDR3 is CAISESGLAGGADTQYF. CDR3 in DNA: TGTGCCATCAGTGAGTCTGGACTAGCGGGAGGGGCAGATACGCAGTATTTT.

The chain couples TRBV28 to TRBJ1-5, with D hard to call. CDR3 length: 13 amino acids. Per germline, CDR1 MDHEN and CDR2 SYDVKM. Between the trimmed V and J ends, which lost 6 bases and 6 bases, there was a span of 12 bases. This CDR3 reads CASRGPGSQPQHF. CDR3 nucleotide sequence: TGTGCCAGCAGGGGCCCGGGATCTCAGCCCCAGCATTTT.

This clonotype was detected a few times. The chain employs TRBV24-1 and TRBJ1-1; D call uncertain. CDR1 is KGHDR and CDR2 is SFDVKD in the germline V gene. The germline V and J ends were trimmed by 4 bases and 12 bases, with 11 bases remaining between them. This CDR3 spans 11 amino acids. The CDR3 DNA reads TGTGCCACCAGTGACTCAGCGAGAACTTTCTTT. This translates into CATSDSARTFF.

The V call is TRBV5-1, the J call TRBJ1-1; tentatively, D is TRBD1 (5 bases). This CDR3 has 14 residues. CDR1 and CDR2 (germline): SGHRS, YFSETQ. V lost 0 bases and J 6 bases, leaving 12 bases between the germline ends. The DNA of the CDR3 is TGCGCCAGCAGCTTGGGGGGACGGGAGGCTGAAGCTTTCTTT. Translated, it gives CASSLGGREAEAFF. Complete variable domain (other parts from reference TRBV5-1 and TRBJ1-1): KAGVTQTPRYLIKTRGQQVTLSCSPISGHRSVSWYQQTPGQGLQFLFEYFSETQRNKGNFPGRFSGRQFSNSRSEMNVSTLELGDSALYLCASSLGGREAEAFFGQGTRLTVV.

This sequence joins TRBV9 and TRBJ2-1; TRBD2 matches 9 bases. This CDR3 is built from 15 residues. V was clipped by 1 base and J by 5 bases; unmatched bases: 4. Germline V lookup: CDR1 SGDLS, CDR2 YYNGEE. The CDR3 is CASSVREREDNEQFF. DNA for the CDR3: TGTGCCAGCAGCGTAAGGGAGCGGGAGGACAATGAGCAGTTCTTC. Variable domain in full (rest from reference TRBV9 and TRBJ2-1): DSGVTQTPKHLITATGQRVTLRCSPRSGDLSVYWYQQSLDQGLQFLIQYYNGEERAKGNILERFSAQQFPDLHSELNLSSLELGDSALYFCASSVREREDNEQFFGPGTRLTVL.

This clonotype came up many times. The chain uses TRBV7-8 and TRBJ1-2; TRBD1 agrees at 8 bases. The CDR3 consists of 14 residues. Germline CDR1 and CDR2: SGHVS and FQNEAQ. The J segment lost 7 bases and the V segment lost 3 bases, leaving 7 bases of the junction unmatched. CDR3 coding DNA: TGTGCCAGCAGCTTCCGTCAGGGGGCTTCTGGCTACACCTTC. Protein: CASSFRQGASGYTF.